The source of this TCR beta chain is a study of multiple sclerosis patients with progressive multifocal leukoencephalopathy. Broader study findings: It is unclear whether the findings reflect JC virus infection or general immunocompromise.

CDR1 and CDR2 from the germline V gene are KGHSH and LQKENI. Trimming left V 1 base short and J 2 bases short, with 12 bases between. CDR3 size: 16 residues. Concerning this clone: Its target is unknown.

Time point specified: time of PML onset. Spiked into each PCR were synthetic inline TR CDR3 controls of all V-J pairings. The table came from immunoSEQ multiplex PCR; TCRdb's copy has only in-frame clones and leaves some out. The sample has 25,000 to 35,000 clones, 87% seen once. Sequences were derived from PBMCs, sampled from a patient treated with natalizumab. The sequence was obtained from a woman between 40 and 55 years old with progressive multifocal leukoencephalopathy. J is TRBJ2-4 and V is TRBV18; D gene uncertain. The CDR3 sequence: CASSPLLDGSKNIQYF. In nucleotides, the CDR3 is TGTGCCAGCTCACCACTCCTGGACGGCTCCAAAAACATTCAGTACTTC.